One sample yielded the 9 T cell receptor beta chains listed below, sequenced in a study of cytomegalovirus exposure and HLA in healthy donors. PCR involved 60 Vbeta and 13 Jbeta primers. Measured with immunoSEQ multiplex PCR; TCRdb has only the in-frame clones, and not every one. The sample contains over 150,000 clones, roughly 80% of which appear only once. The sample comprised PBMCs. These receptors all stem from a man between 25 and 39 years old in good health and CMV-seropositive.

Points on this clone: Compared with germline, one end of the junction differs, possibly owing to a read error. Here the CDR3 reads CSSSPLRDRVRGNTEAFF. The CDR3 DNA sequence: TGTTCCAGCAGCCCCCTCCGGGACAGGGTAAGGGGGAACACTGAAGCTTTCTTT. The genes are TRBV7-9 and TRBJ1-1; 9 bases are a match to TRBD1. Looked up from germline, CDR1 is SEHNR and CDR2 is FQNEAQ (reference sequence). This CDR3 comprises 18 residues.

This chain connects TRBV5-4 to TRBJ2-2, with 9 bases fitting TRBD1. V lost 4 bases, J lost 3 bases, and 10 bases stayed unmatched. The germline gives CDR1 SGHNT, CDR2 YYREEE (reference sequence). The CDR3 is 17 residues long. The DNA for the CDR3 is TGTGCCAGCAGCGCGCCCCCGGGACAGGGAGACACCGGGGAGCTGTTTTTT. It translates to CASSAPPGQGDTGELFF.

V is TRBV27 and J is TRBJ2-7, with 8 bases that match TRBD1. Germline V gene data show CDR1 as MNHEY and CDR2 as SMNVEV (reference sequence). This CDR3 region has 15 residues. Trimming removed 5 bases from V and 0 bases from J; junction bases left unmatched: 6. The CDR3 reads CASSRTGHDSYEQYF. CDR3 bases: TGTGCCAGCAGTAGGACAGGGCACGACTCCTACGAGCAGTACTTC.

The rearrangement uses TRBV20-1 and TRBJ1-3; D unresolved. V gave up 5 bases and J gave up 3 bases, with 5 bases separating them. This CDR3 has 11 residues. Germline loops: CDR1 DFQATT, CDR2 SNEGSKA (reference sequence). The CDR3 is CSAGLGNTIYF. The CDR3 DNA follows: TGCAGTGCTGGACTTGGAAACACCATATATTTT.

The chain has TRBV5-4 and TRBJ2-5; D is unresolved. CDR1 SGHNT and CDR2 YYREEE come from the germline V gene (reference sequence). Trimming took off 1 base at V and 2 bases at J, with 6 bases between the two ends. This CDR3 comprises 13 residues. CDR3 coding DNA: TGTGCCAGCAGCTTGAACAGACAAGAGACCCAGTACTTC. Amino acid sequence: CASSLNRQETQYF.

The rearrangement uses TRBV27 and TRBJ1-5; TRBD1 matches at 7 bases. The ends lost 5 bases at V and 0 bases at J; junction bases unmatched: 16. This CDR3 is 19 amino acids long. Germline CDR1 and CDR2: MNHEY and SMNVEV (reference sequence). CDR3 bases: TGTGCCAGCAGTCCCCGACAGGGCGAAACCGGATATAGCAATCAGCCCCAGCATTTT. Its translation is CASSPRQGETGYSNQPQHF.

V is TRBV7-3 and J is TRBJ2-3; the D gene is possibly TRBD1 (7 bases). V shed 1 base and J shed 5 bases, with 16 bases lying between them. This CDR3 has 16 residues. Per the germline V gene, CDR1 is SGHTA and CDR2 is FQGTGA. CDR3 in amino acids: CASSLIRAGGKDTQYF. The CDR3 bases are TGTGCCAGCAGCTTAATCCGGGCAGGGGGGAAAGATACGCAGTATTTT.

This sequence joins TRBV5-6 and TRBJ1-3; D is unresolved. V lost 0 bases to trimming and J lost 0 bases, with 13 bases between them. The CDR3 contains 17 residues. CDR1 and CDR2 (germline): SGHDT, YYEEEE. The CDR3 nucleotides are TGTGCCAGCAGCTTGGGGTCCAGTGGGAGCTCTGGAAACACCATATATTTT. Amino acids: CASSLGSSGSSGNTIYF.

This sequence joins TRBV15 and TRBJ2-3; 7 bases line up with TRBD2. This CDR3 contains 16 residues. V was pared by 2 bases and J by 3 bases, with 8 bases of the junction left unmatched. Germline CDR1 and CDR2: LNHNV and YYDKDF (reference sequence). The CDR3 loop is CATSRSGGWGTDTQYF. CDR3 bases: TGTGCCACCAGCAGATCGGGGGGATGGGGAACAGATACGCAGTATTTT.